Shown below are 2 T cell receptor beta chains from a single sample sequenced in a study of cytomegalovirus exposure and HLA in healthy donors. The table came from immunoSEQ multiplex PCR; TCRdb's copy has only in-frame clones and leaves some out. The repertoire holds 130,000 to 150,000 clones, with approximately 90% as singletons. The sequenced sample consisted of PBMCs. These TCRs come from a woman younger than 45 in good health and CMV-seropositive.

This clone was picked up one time. The rearrangement links TRBV28 to TRBJ2-7; TRBD1 aligns across 8 bases. Per germline, CDR1 MDHEN and CDR2 SYDVKM. The CDR3 covers 12 residues. Losses at the gene ends were 5 bases for V and 6 bases for J; bases not matched to a gene: 3. The CDR3 protein is CASSDDRGEQYF. As DNA, the CDR3 is TGTGCCAGCAGTGACGACAGGGGCGAGCAGTACTTC.

This clone was seen more than once but under ten times. The V gene is TRBV11-2, the J gene TRBJ1-4; D gene ambiguous. Germline V gene lookup returns CDR1 SGHAT and CDR2 FQNNGV. Trimming took 3 bases from V and 8 from J, leaving 13 bases between them. The CDR3 has 14 amino acids. As DNA, the CDR3 is TGTGCCAGCAGCTTTTACGCGTTCGGGGAAAAACTGTTTTTT. This sequence encodes CASSFYAFGEKLFF.